This T cell receptor beta chain was obtained from a study of T-cell reconstitution after alpha-beta-depleted transplantation in children. Using unique molecular identifiers, the investigators prepared the TCRbeta library. Each CDR3 protein gets one entry after TCRdb re-called the PCR reads with MiXCR. The sample yields 350,000 to 450,000 distinct CDR3 sequences, 13% seen once. This clonotype has more than one count but fewer than ten. Between the trimmed V and J ends, which lost 0 bases and 1 base, there was a span of 6 bases. Germline CDR1 and CDR2: LGHDT and YNNKEL (reference sequence). This CDR3 is built from 14 residues.

This material consisted of PBMCs, taken from the stem cell graft. The clonotype was recovered from a human donor who donated a stem cell graft to a child with Fanconi anemia. The V call is TRBV3-1, the J call TRBJ1-1, with D hard to call. The CDR3 coding sequence is TGTGCCAGCAGCCAAGACGGGAAGAACACTGAAGCTTTCTTT. This sequence encodes CASSQDGKNTEAFF.